Reported below is one T cell receptor beta chain. This sample was included in a study of blood T cell repertoires in COVID-19. Study at large: Acute and convalescent COVID-19 specimens originated in the United States, Italy and Spain. Sources were T cells, B-cell-depleted T cells, or PBMCs; the material itself was cDNA or gDNA.

Per the original methods: It was from reference gene primer amplification that nucleated cell counts were estimated. Sequencing used immunoSEQ multiplex PCR; TCRdb keeps in-frame clones, though not all of them. From that table come the V and J calls and clone size; the DNA was used to work out D and trimming. Of about 150,000 clones in the sample, roughly nine tenths were seen once. The CDR3 extends over 15 amino acids. Per germline, CDR1 MNHEY and CDR2 SMNVEV (reference sequence). The V gene end was trimmed by 8 bases and the J gene end by 4 bases; junction bases not matched to a gene: 13. The sample comprised peripheral blood. V and J are TRBV27 and TRBJ1-2; 7 nucleotides match TRBD1. This sequence originates from a woman between 65 and 79 years old with acute or convalescent COVID-19. In nucleotides, the CDR3 is TGTGCCAGCCGCTACGTAACGACAGGGAGCTATGGCTACACCTTC. This codes for CASRYVTTGSYGYTF.